What follows describes a single TCR beta chain. Antigen specificity is unknown. The record originates from a study of radiotherapy plus CTLA-4 blockade in lung cancer. Overall study results and limits: Tumor-derived TCR clones expanded in blood after radiotherapy plus ipilimumab. How blood T cell clones changed early, along with interferon-beta, reportedly forecast response best.

Chemo-refractory metastatic non-small-cell lung cancer patients received focal radiation with ipilimumab CTLA-4 blockade. This table comes from immunoSEQ multiplex PCR, and its TCRdb copy is limited to in-frame clones, with some not included. The sample holds about 85,000 clones, around 86% seen once. Germline CDR1 KGHSH, CDR2 LQKENI. V gave up 2 bases and J gave up 7 bases; unmatched junction bases: 6. This CDR3 has 14 amino acids. This TCR derives from a human donor with non-small cell lung cancer who had a partial response to radiotherapy plus ipilimumab. V usage is TRBV18 and J usage is TRBJ1-2; 8 bases are shared with TRBD1. The material sequenced was peripheral blood, taken from a patient treated with radiotherapy plus ipilimumab. This CDR3 is CASSPIVQGVGYTF. CDR3 nucleotides: TGTGCCAGCTCACCAATAGTACAGGGGGTTGGCTACACCTTC.